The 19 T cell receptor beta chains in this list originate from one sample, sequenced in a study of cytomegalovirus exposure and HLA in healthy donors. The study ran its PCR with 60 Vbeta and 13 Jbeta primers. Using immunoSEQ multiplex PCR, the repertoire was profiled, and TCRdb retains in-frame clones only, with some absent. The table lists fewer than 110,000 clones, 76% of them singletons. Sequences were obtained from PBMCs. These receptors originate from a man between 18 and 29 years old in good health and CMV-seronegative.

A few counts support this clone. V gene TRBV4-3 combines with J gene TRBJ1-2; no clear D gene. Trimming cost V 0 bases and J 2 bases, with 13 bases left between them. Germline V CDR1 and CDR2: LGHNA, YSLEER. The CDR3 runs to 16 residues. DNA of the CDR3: TGCGCCAGCAGCCAAGACAGGTCCACACTGAACTATGGCTACACCTTC. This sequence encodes CASSQDRSTLNYGYTF.

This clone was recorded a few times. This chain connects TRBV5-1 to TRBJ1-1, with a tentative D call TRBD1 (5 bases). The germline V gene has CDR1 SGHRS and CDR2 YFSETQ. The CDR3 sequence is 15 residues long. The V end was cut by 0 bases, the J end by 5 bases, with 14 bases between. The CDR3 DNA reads TGCGCCAGCAGCTTGGGGGGCAGGGAAGGAACTGAAGCTTTCTTT. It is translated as CASSLGGREGTEAFF.

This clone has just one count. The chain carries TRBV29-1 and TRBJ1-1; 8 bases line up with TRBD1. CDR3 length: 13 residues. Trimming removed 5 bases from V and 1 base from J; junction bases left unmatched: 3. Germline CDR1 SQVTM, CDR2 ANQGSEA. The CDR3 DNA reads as TGCAGCGTTCTCAGGGGGCCGAACACTGAAGCTTTCTTT. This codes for CSVLRGPNTEAFF.

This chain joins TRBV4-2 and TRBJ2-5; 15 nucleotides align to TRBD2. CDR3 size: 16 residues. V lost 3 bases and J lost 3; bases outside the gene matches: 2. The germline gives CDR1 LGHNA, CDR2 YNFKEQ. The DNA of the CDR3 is TGTGCCAGCAGCCAGGGACTAGCGGGGGGAGAAGAGACCCAGTACTTC. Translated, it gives CASSQGLAGGEETQYF.

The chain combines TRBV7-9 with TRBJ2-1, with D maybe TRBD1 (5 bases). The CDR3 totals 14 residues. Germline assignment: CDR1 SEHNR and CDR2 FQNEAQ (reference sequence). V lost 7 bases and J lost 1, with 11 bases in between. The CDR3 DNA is TGTGCCAGCACCAAGGGGATTTCCTACAATGAGCAGTTCTTC. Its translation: CASTKGISYNEQFF.

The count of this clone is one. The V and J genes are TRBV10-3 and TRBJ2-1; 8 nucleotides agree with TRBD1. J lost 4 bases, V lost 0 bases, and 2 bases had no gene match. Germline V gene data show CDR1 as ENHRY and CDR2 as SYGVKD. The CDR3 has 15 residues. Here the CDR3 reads CAISESRTGYNEQFF. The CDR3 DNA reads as TGTGCCATCAGTGAGTCTAGGACAGGGTACAATGAGCAGTTCTTC.

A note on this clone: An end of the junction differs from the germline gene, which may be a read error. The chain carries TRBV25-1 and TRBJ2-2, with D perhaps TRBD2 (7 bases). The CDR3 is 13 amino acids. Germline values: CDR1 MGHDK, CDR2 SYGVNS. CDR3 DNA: TGTGCCAGCAGTGAACGGGGGGCCGGGGGGCTGTTTTTT. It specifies CASSERGAGGLFF.

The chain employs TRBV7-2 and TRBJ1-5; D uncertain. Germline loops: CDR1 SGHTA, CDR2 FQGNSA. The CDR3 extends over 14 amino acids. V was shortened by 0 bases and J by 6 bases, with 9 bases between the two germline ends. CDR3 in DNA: TGTGCCAGCAGCTTAGCGCTTTCCGGTCAGCCCCAGCATTTT. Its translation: CASSLALSGQPQHF.

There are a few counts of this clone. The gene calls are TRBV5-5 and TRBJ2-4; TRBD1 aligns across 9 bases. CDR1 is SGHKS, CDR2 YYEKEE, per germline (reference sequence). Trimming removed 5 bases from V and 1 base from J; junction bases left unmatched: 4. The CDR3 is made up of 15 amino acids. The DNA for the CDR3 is TGTGCCAGCAGGGCCGGGACAGGGGCCAAAAACATTCAGTACTTC. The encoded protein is CASRAGTGAKNIQYF.

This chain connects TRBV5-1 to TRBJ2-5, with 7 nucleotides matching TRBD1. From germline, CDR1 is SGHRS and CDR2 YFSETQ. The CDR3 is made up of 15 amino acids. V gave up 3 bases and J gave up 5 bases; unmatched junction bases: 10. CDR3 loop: CASSYETGRDETQYF. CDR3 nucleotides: TGCGCCAGCAGCTATGAGACAGGGCGTGATGAGACCCAGTACTTC.

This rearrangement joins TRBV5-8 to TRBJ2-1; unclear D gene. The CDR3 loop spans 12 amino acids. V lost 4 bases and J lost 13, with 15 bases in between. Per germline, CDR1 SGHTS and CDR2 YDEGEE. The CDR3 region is CASSPSVLIQFF. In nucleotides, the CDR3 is TGTGCCAGCAGCCCGTCGGTCCTCATACAGTTCTTC.

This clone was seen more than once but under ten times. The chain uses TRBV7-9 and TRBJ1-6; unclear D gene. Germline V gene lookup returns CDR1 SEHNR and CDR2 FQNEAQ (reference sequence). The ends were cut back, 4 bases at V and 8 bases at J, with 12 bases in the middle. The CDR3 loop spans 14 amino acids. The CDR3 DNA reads TGTGCCAGCAGCTCCGGTCTGACTTATTCACCCCTCCACTTT. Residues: CASSSGLTYSPLHF.

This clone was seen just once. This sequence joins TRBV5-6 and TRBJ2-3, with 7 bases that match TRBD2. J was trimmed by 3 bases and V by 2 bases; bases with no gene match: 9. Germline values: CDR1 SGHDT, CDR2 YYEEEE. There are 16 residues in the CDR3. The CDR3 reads CASSFLGLVRTDTQYF. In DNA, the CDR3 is TGTGCCAGCAGCTTCCTCGGACTAGTTAGGACAGATACGCAGTATTTT.

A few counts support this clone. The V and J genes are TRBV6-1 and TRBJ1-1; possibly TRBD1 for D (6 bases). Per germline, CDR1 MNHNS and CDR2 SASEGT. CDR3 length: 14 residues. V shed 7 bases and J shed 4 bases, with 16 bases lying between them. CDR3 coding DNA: TGTGCCAGCAACCAACAGGGTCGGGGCACTGAAGCTTTCTTT. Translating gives CASNQQGRGTEAFF.

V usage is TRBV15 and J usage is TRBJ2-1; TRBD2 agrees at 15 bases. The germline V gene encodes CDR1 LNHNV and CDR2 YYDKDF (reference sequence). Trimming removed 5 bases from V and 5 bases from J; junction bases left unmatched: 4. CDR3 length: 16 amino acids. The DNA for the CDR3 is TGTGCCACCAGCGGACTAGCGGGGGGGTGGGACAATGAGCAGTTCTTC. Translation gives CATSGLAGGWDNEQFF.

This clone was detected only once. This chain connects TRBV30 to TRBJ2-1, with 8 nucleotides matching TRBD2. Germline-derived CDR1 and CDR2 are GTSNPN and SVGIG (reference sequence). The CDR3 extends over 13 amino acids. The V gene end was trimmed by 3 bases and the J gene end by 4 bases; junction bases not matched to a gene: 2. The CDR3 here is CAWSGGAYNEQFF. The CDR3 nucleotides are TGTGCCTGGAGCGGGGGGGCATACAATGAGCAGTTCTTC.

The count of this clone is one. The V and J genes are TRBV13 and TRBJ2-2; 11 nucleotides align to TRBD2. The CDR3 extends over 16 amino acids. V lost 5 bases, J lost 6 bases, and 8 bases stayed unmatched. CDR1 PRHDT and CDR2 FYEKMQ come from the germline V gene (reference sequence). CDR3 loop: CASSPGTSGASGELFF. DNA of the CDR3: TGTGCCAGCAGCCCAGGGACTAGCGGCGCCTCCGGGGAGCTGTTTTTT.

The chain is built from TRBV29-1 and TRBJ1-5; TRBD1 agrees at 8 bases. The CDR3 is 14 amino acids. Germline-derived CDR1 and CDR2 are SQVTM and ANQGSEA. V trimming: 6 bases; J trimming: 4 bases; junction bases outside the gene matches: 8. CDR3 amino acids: CSVGPGTGNQPQHF. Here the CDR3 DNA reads TGCAGCGTAGGCCCCGGGACAGGTAATCAGCCCCAGCATTTT.

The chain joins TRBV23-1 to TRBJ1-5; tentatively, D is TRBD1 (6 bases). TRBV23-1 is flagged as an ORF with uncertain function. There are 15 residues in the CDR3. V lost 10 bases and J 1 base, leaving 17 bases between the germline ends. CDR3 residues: CANPIGGESNQPQHF. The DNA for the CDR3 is TGCGCCAACCCGATTGGGGGCGAGAGCAATCAGCCCCAGCATTTT.